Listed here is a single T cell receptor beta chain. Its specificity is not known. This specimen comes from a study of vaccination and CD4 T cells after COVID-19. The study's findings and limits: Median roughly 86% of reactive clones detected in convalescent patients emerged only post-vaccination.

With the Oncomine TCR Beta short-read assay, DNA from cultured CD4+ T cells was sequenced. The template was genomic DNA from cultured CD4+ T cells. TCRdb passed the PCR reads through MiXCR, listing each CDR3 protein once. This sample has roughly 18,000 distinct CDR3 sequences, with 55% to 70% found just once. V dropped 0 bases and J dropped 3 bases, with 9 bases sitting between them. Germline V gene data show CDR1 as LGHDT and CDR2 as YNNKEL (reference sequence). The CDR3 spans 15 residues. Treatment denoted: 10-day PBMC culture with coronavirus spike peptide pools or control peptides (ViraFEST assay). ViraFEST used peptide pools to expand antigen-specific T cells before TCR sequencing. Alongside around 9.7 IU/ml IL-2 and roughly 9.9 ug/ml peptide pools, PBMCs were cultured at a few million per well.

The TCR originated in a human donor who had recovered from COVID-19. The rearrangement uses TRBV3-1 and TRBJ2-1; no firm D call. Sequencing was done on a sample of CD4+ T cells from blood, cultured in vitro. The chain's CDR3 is CASSQEVDLYNEQFF. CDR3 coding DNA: TGTGCCAGCAGCCAAGAGGTAGACCTCTACAATGAGCAGTTCTTC.